This is a list of T cell receptor beta chains from one sample in a study of T-cell reconstitution after alpha-beta-depleted transplantation in children. Each CDR3 protein is one row after TCRdb ran MiXCR on the PCR reads. The table lists about 420,000 distinct CDR3 sequences, about 17% of them singletons. Specimen: PBMCs, mostly from graft donor cells, collected 360 days after TCRalphabeta/CD19-depleted stem cell transplant. These receptors all stem from a boy under three years old who had a stem cell transplant for Wiskott-Aldrich syndrome, so the T cells may come from the graft donor. Both conserved end residues are part of each CDR3. A D gene is named only where the DNA matches it firmly. Size is omitted from some rows. Given values are once, few, many or a class for expanded clones.

j_gene	d_gene	v_gene	abundance	CDR3nt	CDR3aa
TRBJ2-5	.	TRBV9	.	TGTGCCAGCAGCGTAGCGGCAACAGGGATGGAGACCCAGTACTTC	CASSVAATGMETQYF
TRBJ2-3	.	TRBV5-1	few	TGCGCCAGCAGCTTGGTGACAGTGGGGAGCACAGATACGCAGTATTTT	CASSLVTVGSTDTQYF
TRBJ1-2	.	TRBV18	.	TGTGCCAGCTCACCCGGCCCCTTC	CASSPGPF
TRBJ2-7	.	TRBV29-1	.	TGCAGCGTGGTTGGACTCTCCTACGAGCAGTACTTC	CSVVGLSYEQYF
TRBJ2-5	TRBD1	TRBV2	.	TGTGCCTGCAGTTTGGGCAGGGGGTCGAGAGTCACCCAAGAGACCCAGTACTTC	CACSLGRGSRVTQETQYF
TRBJ2-7	.	TRBV7-9	.	TGTGCCAGCAGCGGGCGGGGGCCCCGGAACTACGAGCAGTACTTC	CASSGRGPRNYEQYF
TRBJ2-2	.	TRBV30	.	TGTGCCTGGAGTGGAAGGGGCCCGAACACCGGGGAGCTGTTTTTT	CAWSGRGPNTGELFF
TRBJ2-1	TRBD2	TRBV12-3/TRBV12-4	.	TGTGCCAGCAGTTGGGGAGCGGGAGACAATGAGCAGTTCTTC	CASSWGAGDNEQFF
TRBJ2-7	TRBD2	TRBV5-6	few	TGTGCCAGCAGGCCATATGGGGGGGACGTCGAGCAGTACTTC	CASRPYGGDVEQYF
TRBJ2-7	.	TRBV12-3/TRBV12-4	many	TGTGCCAGCAGGACAGGGAGGAACTACGAGCAGTACTTC	CASRTGRNYEQYF
TRBJ1-5	.	TRBV18	.	TGTGCCAGCTCACCCTATGAACGGGGGCCCCAGCATTTT	CASSPYERGPQHF
TRBJ2-3	TRBD2	TRBV29-1	few	TGCAGCGTTGCCGGGCTAGCGGGAGGTAAAGATACGCAGTATTTT	CSVAGLAGGKDTQYF
TRBJ2-1	TRBD2	TRBV3-1	.	TGTGCCAGCAGCCATACCTACTTGACCGTCCGTCTAGCGGGGGGAGGTGAGCAGTTCTTC	CASSHTYLTVRLAGGGEQFF
TRBJ2-7	.	TRBV3-1	few	TGTGCCAGCAGCCAAGACCAAGGGGAGCAGTACTTC	CASSQDQGEQYF
TRBJ2-5	TRBD1	TRBV9	few	TGTGCCAGCAGCGTCCGGGACAGGGTGCAAGAGACCCAGTACTTC	CASSVRDRVQETQYF
TRBJ2-1	.	TRBV29-1	.	TGCAGCGTCGTCCCCAATGAGCAGTTCTTC	CSVVPNEQFF
TRBJ1-2	.	TRBV6-5	few	TGTGCCAGCAGTTCGACAGTCTCCTATGGCTACACCTTC	CASSSTVSYGYTF
TRBJ2-1	.	TRBV12-3/TRBV12-4	.	TGTGCCAGCAGTCAGGGGTCCTGGACAAATCAGTTCTTC	CASSQGSWTNQFF
TRBJ2-1	.	TRBV7-2	many	TGTGCCAGCAGCTTAGTAGGGGTCAATGAGCAGTTCTTC	CASSLVGVNEQFF
TRBJ2-2	.	TRBV5-6	.	TGTGCCAGCCACCGGGGCCGAAACACCGGGGAGCTGTTTTTT	CASHRGRNTGELFF
TRBJ1-4	.	TRBV28	few	TGTGCCAGCACCCGCACTGGCAATGAAAAACTGTTTTTT	CASTRTGNEKLFF
TRBJ2-5	TRBD2	TRBV20-1	.	TGCAGTGCCCAGACTAGCGGGGGAGTAGCGCAGTACTTC	CSAQTSGGVAQYF
TRBJ1-5	.	TRBV28	.	TGTGCCAGCACCTCCCAAGGGGGTTTCAATCAGCCCCAGCATTTT	CASTSQGGFNQPQHF
TRBJ2-7	.	TRBV29-1	.	TGCAGCGGTGGGACTTCTTACGAGCAGTACTTC	CSGGTSYEQYF
TRBJ2-5	TRBD1	TRBV12-3/TRBV12-4	.	TGTGCCAGCAGTTTAGCGGACGTCGGGCTGGGACAGGAGACCCAGTACTTC	CASSLADVGLGQETQYF
TRBJ2-1	.	TRBV24-1	.	TGTGCCACCAGTGATGCGCCTTTCGCCGGGGGGCTGGATGAGCAGTTCTTC	CATSDAPFAGGLDEQFF
TRBJ2-7	TRBD1	TRBV18	few	TGTGCCAGCTCACCACCGGGACAGGGGTTGTACGAGCAGTACTTC	CASSPPGQGLYEQYF
TRBJ1-2	TRBD1	TRBV7-2	.	TGTGCCAGCAGACGAGGAGGGGGCCCCTATGGCTACACCTTC	CASRRGGGPYGYTF
TRBJ2-7	TRBD2	TRBV10-3	few	TGTGCCATCGCAGCTAGCGGGCGATCCTACGAGCAGTACTTC	CAIAASGRSYEQYF
TRBJ2-7	.	TRBV10-2	.	TGCGCCAGCAGCGCCCAATACGAGCAGTACTTC	CASSAQYEQYF
TRBJ2-1	.	TRBV3-1	.	TGTGCCAGCAGCCAAGCATTCAGATCCTACAATGAGCAGTTCTTC	CASSQAFRSYNEQFF
TRBJ2-7	TRBD1	TRBV11-2	few	TGTGCCAGCAGCTTTGTCAGTGGGGACAGGACTTTGTTC	CASSFVSGDRTLF
TRBJ2-7	.	TRBV30	.	TGTGCCTGGAGTGTCTCCGTCGAGCAGTACTTC	CAWSVSVEQYF